Reported below is one T cell receptor (beta chain). V lost 4 bases and J lost 7; bases outside the gene matches: 10. Germline CDR1 is MNHEY and CDR2 is SMNVEV (reference sequence). CDR3 length: 17 residues. Per the study methods: Scientists estimated how many nucleated cells there were by amplifying reference gene primers. Profiling relied on immunoSEQ multiplex PCR, and the TCRdb table lists in-frame clones only, not all of them. For V, J and clone size, that table is used; D and trimming come from the DNA. The sample comprises about 410,000 clones, around 86% of which are singletons, and almost 1.5% rests with the top ten. This entry belongs to a study of blood T cell repertoires in COVID-19. Study as a whole: Both acute and convalescent COVID-19 samples were obtained from the United States, Italy and Spain. Sources were T cells, B-cell-depleted T cells, or PBMCs; the material itself was cDNA or gDNA.

The source of this sequence is a woman younger than 45 with active or convalescent COVID-19. The specimen sequenced was peripheral blood. V gene TRBV27 combines with J gene TRBJ2-1, with 13 bases matching TRBD2. Here the CDR3 reads CASSSRLAGGRNNEQFF. CDR3 bases: TGTGCCAGCAGTTCGCGACTAGCGGGGGGCCGTAATAATGAGCAGTTCTTC.